Following are 31 T cell receptor beta chains from one sample sequenced in a study of spatial heterogeneity in lung cancer. Points from the study as a whole: Expanded intratumoral alpha and beta TCR counts tracked tumor mutation counts.

Indicated time point: sample taken at primary tumor resection. TCRdb reprocessed the 5' RACE reads with MiXCR, giving one entry per CDR3 protein. The repertoire holds around 7,500 distinct CDR3 sequences, with 15% to 20% as singletons. These TCRs are of unknown antigen specificity. Specimen: lung tumor tissue, collected at surgery. All receptors come from a female donor with early-stage non-small cell lung cancer.

V is TRBV11-3 and J is TRBJ2-7; a possible D gene is TRBD2 (5 bases). The germline V gene has CDR1 SGHNT and CDR2 YENEEA. Trimming pared 0 bases from V and 3 bases from J, leaving 15 bases between. CDR3 size: 16 residues. The CDR3 DNA is TGTGCCAGCAGCTTAGAGGCGGCAGGACGGGGCTACGAGCAGTACTTC. This codes for CASSLEAAGRGYEQYF.

The chain employs TRBV6-1 and TRBJ2-7, with 10 bases aligning to TRBD1. The CDR3 sequence is 15 residues long. Germline lookup yields CDR1 MNHNS and CDR2 SASEGT. V trimming: 7 bases; J trimming: 7 bases; junction bases outside the gene matches: 13. CDR3 nucleotides: TGTGCCAGCATACTGTACGGACAGGGGGGTAAGGAGCAGTACTTC. It is translated as CASILYGQGGKEQYF.

This clonotype is categorized as large (0.1 to 1%). The chain couples TRBV29-1 to TRBJ2-5; D unclear. Germline assignment: CDR1 SQVTM and CDR2 ANQGSEA. V shed 6 bases and J shed 3 bases, with 5 bases lying between them. The CDR3 has 10 amino acids. The CDR3 protein is CSVEKETQYF. The CDR3 region has the DNA TGCAGCGTGGAGAAAGAGACCCAGTACTTC.

This clonotype has more than one count but fewer than ten. V gene TRBV10-2 combines with J gene TRBJ2-7, with 7 positions matching TRBD2. Germline V lookup: CDR1 WSHSY, CDR2 SAAADI. The trim removed 5 bases at V and 2 bases at J, leaving 3 bases unmatched. CDR3 size: 13 residues. CDR3 protein: CASSNGGAYEQYF. As DNA, the CDR3 is TGCGCCAGCAGTAATGGGGGGGCCTACGAGCAGTACTTC.

The rearrangement links TRBV7-8 to TRBJ2-7; the D is unclear. In germline, CDR1 is SGHVS, CDR2 FQNEAQ. The V end lost 0 bases, the J end lost 3 bases, and 9 bases lay between the germline ends. The CDR3 covers 14 residues. The CDR3 sequence is CASSLATAGYEQYF. The CDR3 coding sequence is TGTGCCAGCAGCTTAGCCACAGCCGGCTACGAGCAGTACTTC.

The rearrangement joins TRBV7-9 to TRBJ1-1; no clear D. Germline CDR1 and CDR2: SEHNR and FQNEAQ (reference sequence). V was shortened by 5 bases and J by 5 bases, with 12 bases between the two germline ends. This CDR3 has 13 amino acids. CDR3 loop: CASSPPGLTEAFF. The CDR3 region has the DNA TGTGCCAGCAGCCCTCCGGGGTTAACTGAAGCTTTCTTT.

This clonotype appeared a few times. The chain is built from TRBV9 and TRBJ2-2, with D unresolved. The CDR3 has 13 amino acids. Deletions cut 0 bases from V and 5 bases from J, with 5 bases between. Per the germline V gene, CDR1 is SGDLS and CDR2 is YYNGEE. The CDR3: CASSVGTTGELFF. The CDR3 DNA reads as TGTGCCAGCAGCGTAGGGACGACCGGGGAGCTGTTTTTT.

This sequence joins TRBV5-4 and TRBJ2-5; D perhaps matches TRBD2 (7 bases). With 4 bases removed from V and 4 bases from J, the gap between germline ends came to 14 bases. CDR3 size: 14 residues. CDR1 is SGHNT and CDR2 is YYREEE in the germline V gene (reference sequence). The CDR3 loop is CASSTTGRGETQYF. CDR3 sequence (DNA): TGTGCCAGCAGCACCACAGGGAGGGGAGAGACCCAGTACTTC.

This clonotype is classed as medium-sized. The J gene is TRBJ1-1, the V gene TRBV28; 8 nucleotides agree with TRBD1. Per the germline V gene, CDR1 is MDHEN and CDR2 is SYDVKM. The CDR3 is 12 amino acids. V lost 6 bases and J lost 4; bases outside the gene matches: 1. Here the CDR3 reads CASSTGGTEAFF. CDR3 nucleotides: TGTGCCAGCAGCACAGGGGGCACTGAAGCTTTCTTT.

This sequence joins TRBV5-6 and TRBJ2-2; D uncertain. Per germline, CDR1 SGHDT and CDR2 YYEEEE. The CDR3 sequence is 14 residues long. Trimming took 5 bases from V and 2 from J, leaving 10 bases between them. In nucleotides, the CDR3 is TGTGCCAGCAGACTTAAACCAAACACCGGGGAGCTGTTTTTT. Its translation: CASRLKPNTGELFF.

This clonotype was recorded a few times. This sequence joins TRBV7-9 and TRBJ2-3; the D gene is possibly TRBD2 (5 bases). The germline CDR1 and CDR2 sequences are SEHNR and FQNEAQ (reference sequence). Trimming removed 6 bases from V and 3 bases from J, with 7 bases in between. The CDR3 covers 12 residues. The DNA of the CDR3 is TGTGCCAGCAGGCTAGCAACAGATACGCAGTATTTT. It translates to CASRLATDTQYF.

This clonotype qualifies as medium-sized. This rearrangement joins TRBV28 to TRBJ2-7; D is unclear. Germline V lookup: CDR1 MDHEN, CDR2 SYDVKM. V shed 6 bases and J shed 2 bases, with 17 bases lying between them. The CDR3 spans 15 residues. Here the CDR3 reads CASRLPGHSPYEQYF. Written as DNA, the CDR3 is TGTGCCAGCAGGCTTCCGGGCCATAGTCCCTACGAGCAGTACTTC.

A few counts support this clonotype. V gene TRBV9 combines with J gene TRBJ2-7; TRBD1 matches at 9 bases. Germline CDR1 reads SGDLS; CDR2 reads YYNGEE. V was clipped by 3 bases and J by 4 bases; unmatched bases: 5. The CDR3 covers 14 residues. CDR3 coding DNA: TGTGCCAGCAGCGCGGGGACAGGGCGGTACGAGCAGTACTTC. Amino acid sequence: CASSAGTGRYEQYF.

This clonotype has only one observation. The chain couples TRBV27 to TRBJ2-4; 9 bases are shared with TRBD2. V lost 3 bases and J lost 2; bases outside the gene matches: 2. Germline V lookup: CDR1 MNHEY, CDR2 SMNVEV (reference sequence). The CDR3 contains 15 residues. The CDR3 region is CASSFSGGTKNIQYF. CDR3 sequence (DNA): TGTGCCAGCAGTTTTAGCGGGGGCACCAAAAACATTCAGTACTTC.

By its share, this clonotype is large (0.1 to 1%). The chain links TRBV9 to TRBJ2-1; 11 positions match TRBD1. The trim removed 0 bases at V and 6 bases at J, leaving 5 bases unmatched. The CDR3 loop spans 16 amino acids. CDR1 SGDLS and CDR2 YYNGEE come from the germline V gene. The CDR3 region is CASSVAKGQGVNEQFF. Written as DNA, the CDR3 is TGTGCCAGCAGCGTAGCGAAGGGACAGGGGGTCAATGAGCAGTTCTTC.

This clonotype is medium-sized. This chain links TRBV12-3 or TRBV12-4 with TRBJ1-6, with a tentative D call TRBD1 (5 bases). This CDR3 is built from 16 residues. V gave up 7 bases and J gave up 3 bases, with 16 bases separating them. The CDR3 coding sequence is TGTGCCAGCAAAGCTACAGGACCCCTCTATAATTCACCCCTCCACTTT. Translation gives CASKATGPLYNSPLHF.

This clonotype is judged medium-sized. This chain uses TRBV9 with TRBJ1-6; 7 positions match TRBD1. CDR1 and CDR2 (germline): SGDLS, YYNGEE. The CDR3 covers 14 residues. The V segment lost 5 bases and the J segment 7 bases; nucleotides outside the gene matches: 6. CDR3 region: CASSLTTGNSPLHF. The DNA of the CDR3 is TGTGCCAGCAGTCTAACGACAGGGAATTCACCCCTCCACTTT.

This clonotype is classed as medium-sized. The V gene is TRBV20-1, the J gene TRBJ1-2, with 8 nucleotides matching TRBD1. CDR3 length equals 14 residues. V shed 0 bases, J shed 5 bases, and the junction held 5 bases outside the gene matches. CDR1 is DFQATT, CDR2 SNEGSKA, per germline (reference sequence). CDR3 sequence reads: CSARDWTGSYGYTF. The DNA for the CDR3 is TGCAGTGCTAGAGATTGGACAGGGAGTTATGGCTACACCTTC.

This chain links TRBV5-1 with TRBJ2-2, with 7 bases aligning to TRBD1. V lost 4 bases to trimming and J lost 0 bases; unmatched junction nucleotides: 3. The CDR3 extends over 15 amino acids. CDR1 and CDR2 from the germline V gene are SGHRS and YFSETQ. CDR3 loop: CASSPTGANTGELFF. CDR3 nucleotides: TGCGCCAGCAGCCCTACAGGGGCGAACACCGGGGAGCTGTTTTTT.

This clonotype was counted between two and nine times. This rearrangement joins TRBV7-2 to TRBJ2-1; D is ambiguous. Trimming left V 2 bases short and J 4 bases short, with 6 bases between. The CDR3 is 13 amino acids. In germline, CDR1 is SGHTA, CDR2 FQGNSA. In DNA form, the CDR3 reads TGTGCCAGCAGCTTAACCAGGTACAATGAGCAGTTCTTC. Protein: CASSLTRYNEQFF.

The CDR3 here is CASSLYGQGGTYEQYF. In nucleotides, the CDR3 is TGTGCCAGCAGCTTATACGGTCAGGGTGGCACCTACGAGCAGTACTTC. The chain is built from TRBV7-2 and TRBJ2-7; perhaps TRBD1 as D (5 bases). The CDR3 runs 16 residues. Germline-derived CDR1 and CDR2 are SGHTA and FQGNSA. V was pared by 2 bases and J by 2 bases, with 16 bases between.

This clonotype occurred a few times. V is TRBV6-5 and J is TRBJ1-6, with D tentatively TRBD1 (5 bases). The V gene's germline CDR1 is MNHEY and CDR2 SVGAGI. Trimming shortened V by 0 bases and J by 1 base, and 10 bases separated the two germline ends. CDR3 size: 17 residues. The CDR3 sequence: CASSYSWGTSYNSPLHF. In DNA, the CDR3 is TGTGCCAGCAGTTACTCGTGGGGGACGTCCTATAATTCACCCCTCCACTTT.

This clonotype has only a few counts. V is TRBV20-1 and J is TRBJ1-2; D remains ambiguous. The germline V and J ends were trimmed by 4 bases and 8 bases, with 11 bases remaining between them. The CDR3 has 11 amino acids. The germline V gene has CDR1 DFQATT and CDR2 SNEGSKA (reference sequence). In nucleotides, the CDR3 is TGCAGTGCTACGTACTATGAAGGCTACACCTTC. This codes for CSATYYEGYTF.

The J gene is TRBJ1-1, the V gene TRBV11-2; 7 positions agree with TRBD1. Trimming took 5 bases from V and 8 from J; bases not matched to a gene: 5. Germline-derived CDR1 and CDR2 are SGHAT and FQNNGV. This CDR3 is built from 12 residues. Written as DNA, the CDR3 is TGTGCCAGCAGCCGGACAGGCCCAGAAGCTTTCTTT. This gives the protein CASSRTGPEAFF.

This clonotype is labeled large. The rearrangement uses TRBV5-1 and TRBJ2-7, with D hard to call. This CDR3 has 12 residues. Looked up from germline, CDR1 is SGHRS and CDR2 is YFSETQ. V shed 2 bases and J shed 2 bases, with 5 bases lying between them. This chain's CDR3 is CASSFGPYEQYF. CDR3 sequence (DNA): TGCGCCAGCAGCTTTGGGCCCTACGAGCAGTACTTC.

By share, this clonotype counts as medium-sized (0.01 to 0.1%). The rearrangement joins TRBV29-1 to TRBJ2-1; 8 bases fit TRBD2. CDR1 SQVTM and CDR2 ANQGSEA come from the germline V gene. Trimming cost V 7 bases and J 7 bases; bases outside gene matches: 3. The length of the CDR3 is 11 residues. The CDR3 DNA sequence: TGCAGCGCCGGGAGGGGGAATGAGCAGTTCTTC. Protein product: CSAGRGNEQFF.

This chain uses TRBV6-5 with TRBJ2-7; D is unresolved. This CDR3 has 11 residues. In germline, CDR1 is MNHEY, CDR2 SVGAGI. The V gene lost 5 bases and the J gene lost 7 bases, with 9 bases spanning the gap. The CDR3 sequence: CASSAATEQYF. The CDR3 bases are TGTGCCAGCAGTGCCGCCACGGAGCAGTACTTC.

CDR3 residues: CASSPPGQIQETQYF. The CDR3 DNA reads as TGTGCCAGCTCACCGCCGGGACAGATCCAAGAGACCCAGTACTTC. The rearrangement joins TRBV18 to TRBJ2-5; 7 bases are a match to TRBD1. In germline, CDR1 is KGHSH, CDR2 LQKENI. J lost 1 base, V lost 3 bases, and 5 bases had no gene match. This CDR3 spans 15 amino acids.

The chain couples TRBV20-1 to TRBJ2-3; 9 bases align to TRBD2. Germline V gene data show CDR1 as DFQATT and CDR2 as SNEGSKA (reference sequence). The CDR3 runs 14 residues. J gave up 0 bases and V 4 bases, and 2 bases lay outside the gene matches. Here the CDR3 reads CSAIAGDSTDTQYF. CDR3 DNA sequence: TGCAGTGCTATAGCGGGGGACAGCACAGATACGCAGTATTTT.

The rearrangement links TRBV20-1 to TRBJ2-2; a weak D match, TRBD2 (6 bases). Trimming removed 0 bases at V and 7 bases at J, with 18 bases between. Germline assignment: CDR1 DFQATT and CDR2 SNEGSKA (reference sequence). This CDR3 spans 16 amino acids. CDR3 residues: CSARDRSGWADGELFF. The DNA of the CDR3 is TGCAGTGCTAGAGATCGGAGCGGGTGGGCCGACGGGGAGCTGTTTTTT.

Sample share makes this clonotype medium-sized. V gene TRBV25-1 combines with J gene TRBJ1-4, with unresolved D. Trimming shortened V by 2 bases and J by 10 bases, and 14 bases separated the two germline ends. CDR3 length: 14 amino acids. Germline lookup yields CDR1 MGHDK and CDR2 SYGVNS. The CDR3 here is CASSEPHRYGKLFF. In nucleotides, the CDR3 is TGTGCCAGCAGTGAACCGCACCGGTACGGAAAACTGTTTTTT. Filled out from reference TRBV25-1 and TRBJ1-4, the complete variable domain reads EADIYQTPRYLVIGTGKKITLECSQTMGHDKMYWYQQDPGMELHLIHYSYGVNSTEKGDLSSESTVSRIRTEHFPLTLESARPSHTSQYLCASSEPHRYGKLFFGSGTQLSVL.